This TCR beta chain was identified in a study of T cell repertoires in cytomegalovirus infection. Study-wide results and limits: HLA-C-restricted TCR beta clonotypes specific for CMV led the ex vivo response. Adding up the frequency of public TCR beta families identified people who carried CMV plus the relevant HLA.

This clonotype came up many times. Its antigen remains unidentified. Germline V lookup: CDR1 MNHNS, CDR2 SASEGT. The length of the CDR3 is 13 residues. Trimming took off 1 base at V and 13 bases at J, with 16 bases between the two ends. MiXCR, run by TCRdb on the reads, gives a single entry per CDR3 protein. The data contain around 330,000 distinct CDR3 sequences, 17% of them singletons. The chain uses TRBV6-1 and TRBJ1-1, with D possibly matching TRBD1 (5 bases). Input material: PBMCs. The source of this sequence is a human donor in good health (CMV status not recorded). Some clones in this sample may be carry-over from other donors' samples. The CDR3 loop reads CASSEDGARGVFF. CDR3 coding DNA: TGTGCCAGCAGTGAAGACGGGGCCCGAGGGGTTTTCTTT.